This T cell receptor beta chain was captured by sequencing in a study of a mutant IDH1 vaccine in newly diagnosed glioma. About the study: Commencement of vaccination occurred 4-6 weeks following radiotherapy alone, or concurrently with temozolomide cycles. Patients arrived already treated with radiotherapy, temozolomide, or both, most having had both. Whole-study findings and limits: Altogether, 85% to 95% of patients exhibited vaccine-induced immune responses.

Sequencing used immunoSEQ multiplex PCR; TCRdb keeps in-frame clones, though not all of them. The sample holds 45,000 to 60,000 clones, 88% seen once. V lost 4 bases, J lost 0 bases, and 11 bases lay in between. Germline V lookup: CDR1 SGHVS, CDR2 FQNEAQ. The CDR3 consists of 15 residues. Sample time point: week 35, safety follow-up. Mutant IDH1 20-mer peptide, at 300 ug, made up each vaccine dose, with topical imiquimod. The astrocytomas were IDH1-mutant, ATRX-negative, and WHO grade 3 or 4. To note about this clone: Antigen specificity is unknown.

The J gene is TRBJ2-3, the V gene TRBV7-8; D unclear. The clonotype originates from a woman between 40 and 50 years old with glioma. Sample: PBMCs, taken from a glioma patient whose treatment included an IDH1 peptide vaccine. The CDR3 region is CASSSWTTSTDTQYF. The CDR3, as DNA: TGTGCCAGCAGCTCCTGGACCACTAGCACAGATACGCAGTATTTT.